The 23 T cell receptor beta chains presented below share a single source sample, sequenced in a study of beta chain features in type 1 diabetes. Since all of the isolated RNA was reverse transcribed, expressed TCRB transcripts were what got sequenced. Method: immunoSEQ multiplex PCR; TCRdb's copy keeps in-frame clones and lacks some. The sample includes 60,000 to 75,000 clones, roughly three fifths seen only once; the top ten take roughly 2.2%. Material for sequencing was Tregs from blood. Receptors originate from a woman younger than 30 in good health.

Here the CDR3 DNA reads TGTGCCAGCAGCACGGAGAATGAGCAGTTCTTC. Its translation: CASSTENEQFF. This chain connects TRBV9 to TRBJ2-1, with unresolved D. The V end lost 4 bases, the J end lost 7 bases, and 6 bases lay between the germline ends. The CDR3 sequence is 11 residues long. Germline V CDR1 and CDR2: SGDLS, YYNGEE.

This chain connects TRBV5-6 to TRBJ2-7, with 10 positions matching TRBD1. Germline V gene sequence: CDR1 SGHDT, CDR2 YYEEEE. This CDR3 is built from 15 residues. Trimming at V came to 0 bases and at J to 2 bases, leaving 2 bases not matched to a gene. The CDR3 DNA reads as TGTGCCAGCAGCTTGGAAGGGACAGGGGCCTACGAGCAGTACTTC. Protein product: CASSLEGTGAYEQYF. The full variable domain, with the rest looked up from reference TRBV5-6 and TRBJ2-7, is DAGVTQSPTHLIKTRGQQVTLRCSPKSGHDTVSWYQQALGQGPQFIFQYYEEEERQRGNFPDRFSGHQFPNYSSELNVNALLLGDSALYLCASSLEGTGAYEQYFGPGTRLTVT.

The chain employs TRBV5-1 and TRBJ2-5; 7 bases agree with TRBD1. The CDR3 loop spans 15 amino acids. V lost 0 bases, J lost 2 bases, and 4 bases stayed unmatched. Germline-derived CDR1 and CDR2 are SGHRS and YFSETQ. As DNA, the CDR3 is TGCGCCAGCAGCTTGGCAGGGGGATATCAAGAGACCCAGTACTTC. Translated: CASSLAGGYQETQYF.

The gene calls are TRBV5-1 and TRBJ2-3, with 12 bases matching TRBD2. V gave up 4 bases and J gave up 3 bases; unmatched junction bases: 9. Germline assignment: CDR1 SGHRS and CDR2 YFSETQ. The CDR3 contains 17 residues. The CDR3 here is CASSPTGLAGTTDTQYF. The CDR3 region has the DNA TGCGCCAGCAGCCCTACAGGACTAGCGGGGACAACAGATACGCAGTATTTT. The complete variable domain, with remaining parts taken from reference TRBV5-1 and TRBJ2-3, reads KAGVTQTPRYLIKTRGQQVTLSCSPISGHRSVSWYQQTPGQGLQFLFEYFSETQRNKGNFPGRFSGRQFSNSRSEMNVSTLELGDSALYLCASSPTGLAGTTDTQYFGPGTRLTVL.

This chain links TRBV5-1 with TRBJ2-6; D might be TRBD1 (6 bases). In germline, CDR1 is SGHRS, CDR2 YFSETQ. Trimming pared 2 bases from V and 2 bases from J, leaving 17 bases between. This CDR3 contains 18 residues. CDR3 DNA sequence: TGCGCCAGCAGCTTCGGACAGCAACACACCGCTGGGGCCAACGTCCTGACTTTC. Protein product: CASSFGQQHTAGANVLTF.

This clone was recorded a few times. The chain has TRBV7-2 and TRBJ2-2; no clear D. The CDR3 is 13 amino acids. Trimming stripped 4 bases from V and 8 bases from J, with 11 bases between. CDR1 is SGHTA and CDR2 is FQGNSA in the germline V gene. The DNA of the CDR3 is TGTGCCAGCAGCTCCAGAGCCGGGGGGGAGCTGTTTTTT. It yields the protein CASSSRAGGELFF.

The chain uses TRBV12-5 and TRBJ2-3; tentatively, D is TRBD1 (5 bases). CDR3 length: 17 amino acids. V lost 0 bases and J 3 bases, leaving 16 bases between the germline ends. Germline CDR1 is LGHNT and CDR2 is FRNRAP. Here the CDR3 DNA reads TGTGCTAGTGGTTTGGTAGGGGCTCCTCTACGGACAGATACGCAGTATTTT. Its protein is CASGLVGAPLRTDTQYF.

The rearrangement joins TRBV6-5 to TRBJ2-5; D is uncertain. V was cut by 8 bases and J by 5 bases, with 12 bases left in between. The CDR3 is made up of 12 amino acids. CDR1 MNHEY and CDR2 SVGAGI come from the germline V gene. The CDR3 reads CASSEISETQYF. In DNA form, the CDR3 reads TGTGCCAGCTCGGAGATTAGTGAGACCCAGTACTTC.

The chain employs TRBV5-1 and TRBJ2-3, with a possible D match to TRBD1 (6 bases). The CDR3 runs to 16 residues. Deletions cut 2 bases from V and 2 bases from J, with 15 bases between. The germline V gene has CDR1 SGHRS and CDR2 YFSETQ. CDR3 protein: CASSFGRQAPTDTQYF. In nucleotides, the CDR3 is TGCGCCAGCAGCTTTGGTCGACAGGCCCCCACAGATACGCAGTATTTT.

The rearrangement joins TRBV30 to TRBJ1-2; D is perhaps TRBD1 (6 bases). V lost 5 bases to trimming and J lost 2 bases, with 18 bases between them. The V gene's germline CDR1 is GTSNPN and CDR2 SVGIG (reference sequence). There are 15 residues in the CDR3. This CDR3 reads CAWSGGQRLNYGYTF. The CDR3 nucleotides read TGTGCCTGGTCGGGCGGACAGCGCTTAAACTATGGCTACACCTTC.

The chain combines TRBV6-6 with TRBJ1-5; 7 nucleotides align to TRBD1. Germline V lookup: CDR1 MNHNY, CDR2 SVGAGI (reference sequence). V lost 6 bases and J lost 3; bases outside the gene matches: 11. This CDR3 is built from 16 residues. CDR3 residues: CASRQQGPLANQPQHF. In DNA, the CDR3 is TGTGCCAGCAGACAACAGGGGCCACTTGCCAATCAGCCCCAGCATTTT.

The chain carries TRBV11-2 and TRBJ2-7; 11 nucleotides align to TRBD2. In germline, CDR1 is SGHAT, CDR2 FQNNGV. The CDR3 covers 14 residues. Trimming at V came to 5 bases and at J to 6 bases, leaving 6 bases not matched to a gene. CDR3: CASSPSSGRREQYF. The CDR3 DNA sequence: TGTGCCAGCAGCCCCTCTAGCGGGAGGCGCGAGCAGTACTTC.

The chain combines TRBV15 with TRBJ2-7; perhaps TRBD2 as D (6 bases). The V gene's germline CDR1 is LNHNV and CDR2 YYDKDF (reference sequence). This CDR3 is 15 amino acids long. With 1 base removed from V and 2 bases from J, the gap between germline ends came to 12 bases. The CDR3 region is CATSRGPGETYEQYF. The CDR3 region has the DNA TGTGCCACCAGCAGAGGCCCGGGGGAGACCTACGAGCAGTACTTC.

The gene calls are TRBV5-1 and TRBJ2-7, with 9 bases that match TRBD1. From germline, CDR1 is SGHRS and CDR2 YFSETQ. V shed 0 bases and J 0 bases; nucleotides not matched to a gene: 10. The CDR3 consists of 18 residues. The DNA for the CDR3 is TGCGCCAGCAGCTTGGCGGTGACAGGGGGGATGAGCTCCTACGAGCAGTACTTC. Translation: CASSLAVTGGMSSYEQYF.

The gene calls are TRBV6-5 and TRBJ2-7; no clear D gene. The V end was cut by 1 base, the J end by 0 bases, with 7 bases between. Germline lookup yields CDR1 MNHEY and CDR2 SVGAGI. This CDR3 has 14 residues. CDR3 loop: CASSYFGRSYEQYF. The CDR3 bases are TGTGCCAGCAGTTACTTTGGCCGCTCCTACGAGCAGTACTTC.

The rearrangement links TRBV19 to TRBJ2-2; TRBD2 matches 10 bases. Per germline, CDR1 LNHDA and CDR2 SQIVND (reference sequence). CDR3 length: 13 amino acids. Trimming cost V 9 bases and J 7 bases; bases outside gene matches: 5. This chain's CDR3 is CASSGGVGGELFF. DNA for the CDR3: TGTGCCAGCAGCGGGGGGGTTGGCGGGGAGCTGTTTTTT.

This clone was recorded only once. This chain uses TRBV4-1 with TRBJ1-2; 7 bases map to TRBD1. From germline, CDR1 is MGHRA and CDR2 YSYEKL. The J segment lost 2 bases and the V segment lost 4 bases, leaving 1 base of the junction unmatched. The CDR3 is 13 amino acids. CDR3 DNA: TGCGCCAGCAGCCTGGGACAGAACTATGGCTACACCTTC. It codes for CASSLGQNYGYTF.

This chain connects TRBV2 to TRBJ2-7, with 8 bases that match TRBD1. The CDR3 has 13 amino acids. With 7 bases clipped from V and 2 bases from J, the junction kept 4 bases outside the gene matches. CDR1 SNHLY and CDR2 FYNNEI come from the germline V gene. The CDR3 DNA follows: TGTGCCAGCACCGGGACAGGTACCTACGAGCAGTACTTC. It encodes CASTGTGTYEQYF.

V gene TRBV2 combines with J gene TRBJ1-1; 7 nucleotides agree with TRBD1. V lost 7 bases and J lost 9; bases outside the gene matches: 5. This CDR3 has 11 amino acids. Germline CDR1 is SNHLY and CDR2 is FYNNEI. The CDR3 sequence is CASIMTGKAFF. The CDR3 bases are TGTGCCAGCATCATGACAGGGAAAGCTTTCTTT.

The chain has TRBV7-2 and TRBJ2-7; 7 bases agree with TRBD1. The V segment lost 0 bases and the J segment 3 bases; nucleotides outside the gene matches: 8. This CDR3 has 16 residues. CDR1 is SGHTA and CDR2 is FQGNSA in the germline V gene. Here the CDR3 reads CASSLAAGTAYYEQYF. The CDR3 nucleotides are TGTGCCAGCAGCTTAGCGGCAGGGACAGCGTACTACGAGCAGTACTTC. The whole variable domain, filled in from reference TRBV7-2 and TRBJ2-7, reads GAGVSQSPSNKVTEKGKDVELRCDPISGHTALYWYRQSLGQGLEFLIYFQGNSAPDKSGLPSDRFSAERTGGSVSTLTIQRTQQEDSAVYLCASSLAAGTAYYEQYFGPGTRLTVT.

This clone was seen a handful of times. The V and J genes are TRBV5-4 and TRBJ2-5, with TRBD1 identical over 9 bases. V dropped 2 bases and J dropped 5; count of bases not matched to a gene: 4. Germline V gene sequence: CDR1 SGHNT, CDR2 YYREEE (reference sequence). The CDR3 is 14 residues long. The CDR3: CASSFSGTGETQYF. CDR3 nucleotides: TGTGCCAGCAGCTTCTCCGGGACAGGGGAGACCCAGTACTTC.

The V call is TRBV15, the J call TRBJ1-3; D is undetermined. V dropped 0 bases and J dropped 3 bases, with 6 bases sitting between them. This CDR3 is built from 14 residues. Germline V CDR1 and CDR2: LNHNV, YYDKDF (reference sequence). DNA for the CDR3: TGTGCCACCAGCAGAGATCAGGTTGGAAACACCATATATTTT. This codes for CATSRDQVGNTIYF.

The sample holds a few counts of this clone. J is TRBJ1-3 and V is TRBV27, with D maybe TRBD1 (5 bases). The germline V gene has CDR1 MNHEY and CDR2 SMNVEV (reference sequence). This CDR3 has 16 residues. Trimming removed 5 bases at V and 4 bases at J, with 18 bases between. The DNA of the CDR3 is TGTGCCAGCAGTCCTTGGGGAGGGGCTGAGGGAAACACCATATATTTT. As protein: CASSPWGGAEGNTIYF.